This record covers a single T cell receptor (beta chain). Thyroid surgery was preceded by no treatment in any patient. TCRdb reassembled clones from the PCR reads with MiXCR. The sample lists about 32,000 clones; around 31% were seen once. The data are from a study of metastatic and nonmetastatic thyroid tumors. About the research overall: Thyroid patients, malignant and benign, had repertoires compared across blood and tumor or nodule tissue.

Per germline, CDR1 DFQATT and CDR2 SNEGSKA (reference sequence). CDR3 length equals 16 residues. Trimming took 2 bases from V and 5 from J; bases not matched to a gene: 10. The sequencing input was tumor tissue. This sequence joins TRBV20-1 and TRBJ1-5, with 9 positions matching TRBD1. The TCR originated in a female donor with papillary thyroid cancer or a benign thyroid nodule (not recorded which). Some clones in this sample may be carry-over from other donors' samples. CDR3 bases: TGCAGTGCTAGACGCGGGACAGGGTTTAAAGATCAGCCCCAGCATTTT. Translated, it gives CSARRGTGFKDQPQHF.